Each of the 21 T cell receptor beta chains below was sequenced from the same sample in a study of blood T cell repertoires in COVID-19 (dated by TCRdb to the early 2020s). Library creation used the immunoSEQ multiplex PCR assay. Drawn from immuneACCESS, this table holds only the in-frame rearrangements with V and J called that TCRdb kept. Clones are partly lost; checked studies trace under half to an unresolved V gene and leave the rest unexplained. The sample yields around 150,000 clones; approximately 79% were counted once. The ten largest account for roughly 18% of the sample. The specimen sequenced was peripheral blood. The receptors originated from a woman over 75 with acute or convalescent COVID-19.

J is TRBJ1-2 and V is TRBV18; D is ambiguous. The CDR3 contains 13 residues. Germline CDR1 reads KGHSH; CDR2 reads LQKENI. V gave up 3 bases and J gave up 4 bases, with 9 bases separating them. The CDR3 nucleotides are TGTGCCAGCTCACCCACAACCGCCTATGGCTACACCTTC. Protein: CASSPTTAYGYTF.

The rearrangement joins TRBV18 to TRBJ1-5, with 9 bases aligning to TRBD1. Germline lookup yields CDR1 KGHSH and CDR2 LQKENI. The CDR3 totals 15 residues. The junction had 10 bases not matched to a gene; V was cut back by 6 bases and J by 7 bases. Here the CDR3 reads CASSREDRGRQPQHF. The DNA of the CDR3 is TGTGCCAGCTCCCGAGAAGACAGGGGGAGGCAGCCCCAGCATTTT.

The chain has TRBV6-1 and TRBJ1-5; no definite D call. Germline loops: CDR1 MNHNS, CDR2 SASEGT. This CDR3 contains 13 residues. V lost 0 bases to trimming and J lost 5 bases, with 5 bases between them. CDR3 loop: CASSEASYQPQHF. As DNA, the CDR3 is TGTGCCAGCAGTGAAGCGTCGTATCAGCCCCAGCATTTT.

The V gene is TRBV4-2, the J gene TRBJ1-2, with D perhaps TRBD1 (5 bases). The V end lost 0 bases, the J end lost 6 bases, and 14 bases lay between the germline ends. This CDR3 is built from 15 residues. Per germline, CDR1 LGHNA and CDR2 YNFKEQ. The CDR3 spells CASSQDAGRKDGYTF. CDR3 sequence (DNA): TGTGCCAGCAGCCAAGACGCAGGGAGGAAGGATGGCTACACCTTC.

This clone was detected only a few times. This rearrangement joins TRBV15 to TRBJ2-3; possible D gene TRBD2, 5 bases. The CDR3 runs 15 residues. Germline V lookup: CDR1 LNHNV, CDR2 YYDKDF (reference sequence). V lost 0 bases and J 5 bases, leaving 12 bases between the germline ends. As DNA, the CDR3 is TGTGCCACCAGCAGAGAGACGGGGTTGGGAGATACGCAGTATTTT. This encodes CATSRETGLGDTQYF.

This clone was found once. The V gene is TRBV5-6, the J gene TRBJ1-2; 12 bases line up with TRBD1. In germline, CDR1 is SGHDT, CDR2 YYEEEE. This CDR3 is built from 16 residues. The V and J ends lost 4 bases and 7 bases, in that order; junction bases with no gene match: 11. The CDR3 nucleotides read TGTGCCAGCAGCCCCGGGACAGGGGGCCCAGCGCGTGGCTACACCTTC. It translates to CASSPGTGGPARGYTF. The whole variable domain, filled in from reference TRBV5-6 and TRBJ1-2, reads DAGVTQSPTHLIKTRGQQVTLRCSPKSGHDTVSWYQQALGQGPQFIFQYYEEEERQRGNFPDRFSGHQFPNYSSELNVNALLLGDSALYLCASSPGTGGPARGYTFGSGTRLTVV.

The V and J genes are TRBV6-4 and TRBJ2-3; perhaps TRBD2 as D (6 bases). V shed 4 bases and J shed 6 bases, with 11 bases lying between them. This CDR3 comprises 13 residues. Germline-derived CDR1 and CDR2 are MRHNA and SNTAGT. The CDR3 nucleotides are TGTGCCAGCAGTGCTGGCGCGGGGGATACGCAGTATTTT. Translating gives CASSAGAGDTQYF.

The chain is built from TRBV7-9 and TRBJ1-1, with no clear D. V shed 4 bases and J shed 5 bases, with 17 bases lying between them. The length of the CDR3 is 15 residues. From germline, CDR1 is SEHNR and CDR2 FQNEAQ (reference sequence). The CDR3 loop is CASSSVLGRKTEAFF. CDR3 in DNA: TGTGCCAGCAGCTCCGTGTTAGGGAGAAAGACTGAAGCTTTCTTT.

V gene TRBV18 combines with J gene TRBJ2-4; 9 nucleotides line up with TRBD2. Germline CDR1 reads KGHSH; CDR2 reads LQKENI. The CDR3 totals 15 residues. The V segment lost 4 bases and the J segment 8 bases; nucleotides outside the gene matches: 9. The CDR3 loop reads CASSRSAGGLYIQYF. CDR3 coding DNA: TGTGCCAGCTCACGATCAGCGGGGGGTTTATACATTCAGTACTTC.

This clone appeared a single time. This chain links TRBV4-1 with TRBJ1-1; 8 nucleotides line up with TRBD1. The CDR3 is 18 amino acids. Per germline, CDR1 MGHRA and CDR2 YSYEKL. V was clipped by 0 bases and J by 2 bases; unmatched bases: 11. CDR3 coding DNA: TGCGCCAGCAGCCAAGAAGTGGACAGGGCGGATGTAAACACTGAAGCTTTCTTT. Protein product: CASSQEVDRADVNTEAFF.

CDR3 protein: CASSIGAGINTGELFF. DNA for the CDR3: TGTGCCAGTAGTATAGGGGCAGGGATCAACACCGGGGAGCTGTTTTTT. The chain uses TRBV19 and TRBJ2-2, with a weak D call TRBD1 (5 bases). Germline CDR1 is LNHDA and CDR2 is SQIVND (reference sequence). V was cut by 1 base and J by 2 bases, with 11 bases left in between. This CDR3 contains 16 residues.

CDR3 protein: CATSRDRAGHTEAFF. CDR3 DNA sequence: TGTGCCACCAGCAGAGATCGGGCAGGGCACACTGAAGCTTTCTTT. The chain couples TRBV15 to TRBJ1-1; D may be TRBD1 (5 bases). The germline gives CDR1 LNHNV, CDR2 YYDKDF (reference sequence). This CDR3 is 15 amino acids long. V lost 0 bases and J 3 bases, leaving 11 bases between the germline ends.

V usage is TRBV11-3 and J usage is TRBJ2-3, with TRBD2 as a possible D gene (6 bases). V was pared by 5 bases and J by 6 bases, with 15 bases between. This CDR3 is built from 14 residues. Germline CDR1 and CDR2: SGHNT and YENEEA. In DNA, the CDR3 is TGTGCCAGCAGCCCAGGAGGGAGCTCCGATACGCAGTATTTT. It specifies CASSPGGSSDTQYF.

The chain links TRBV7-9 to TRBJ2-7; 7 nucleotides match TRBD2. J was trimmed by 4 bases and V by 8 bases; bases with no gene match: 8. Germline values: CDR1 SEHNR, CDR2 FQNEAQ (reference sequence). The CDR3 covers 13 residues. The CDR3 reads CASQKSGAYEQYF. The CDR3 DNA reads TGTGCCAGCCAAAAGAGCGGGGCTTACGAGCAGTACTTC.

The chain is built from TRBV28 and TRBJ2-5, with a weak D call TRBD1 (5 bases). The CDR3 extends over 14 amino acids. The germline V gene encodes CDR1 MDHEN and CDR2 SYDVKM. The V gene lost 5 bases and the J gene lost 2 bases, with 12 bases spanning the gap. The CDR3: CASSGIDRQETQYF. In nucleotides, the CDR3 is TGTGCCAGCAGTGGGATTGACAGACAAGAGACCCAGTACTTC.

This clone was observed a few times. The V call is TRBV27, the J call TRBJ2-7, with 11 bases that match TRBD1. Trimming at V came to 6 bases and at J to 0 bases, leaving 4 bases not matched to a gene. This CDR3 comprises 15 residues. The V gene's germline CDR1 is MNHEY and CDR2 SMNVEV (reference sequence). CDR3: CASRRGTGGSYEQYF. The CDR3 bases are TGTGCCAGCAGGCGGGGGACAGGGGGCTCCTACGAGCAGTACTTC.

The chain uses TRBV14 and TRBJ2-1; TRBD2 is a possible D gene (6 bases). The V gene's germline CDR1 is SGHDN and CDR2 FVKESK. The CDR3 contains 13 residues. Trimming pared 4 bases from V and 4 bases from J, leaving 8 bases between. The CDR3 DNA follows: TGTGCCAGCAGCCGGGACTTATACAATGAGCAGTTCTTC. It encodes CASSRDLYNEQFF. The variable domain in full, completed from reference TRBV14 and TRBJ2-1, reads EAGVTQFPSHSVIEKGQTVTLRCDPISGHDNLYWYRRVMGKEIKFLLHFVKESKQDESGMPNNRFLAERTGGTYSTLKVQPAELEDSGVYFCASSRDLYNEQFFGPGTRLTVL.

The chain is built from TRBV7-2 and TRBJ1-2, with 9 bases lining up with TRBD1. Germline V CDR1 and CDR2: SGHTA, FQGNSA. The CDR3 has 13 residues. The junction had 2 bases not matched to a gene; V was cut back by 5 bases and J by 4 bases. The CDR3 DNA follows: TGTGCCAGCAGCAAGGACAGGGGCTATGGCTACACCTTC. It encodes CASSKDRGYGYTF.

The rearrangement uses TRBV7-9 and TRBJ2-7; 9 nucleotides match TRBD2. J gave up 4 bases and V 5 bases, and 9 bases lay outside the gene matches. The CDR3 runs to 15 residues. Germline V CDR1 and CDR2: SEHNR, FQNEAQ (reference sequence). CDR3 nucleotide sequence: TGTGCCAGCAGCCAGGACCTTAGCGGGGGTTACGAGCAGTACTTC. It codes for CASSQDLSGGYEQYF. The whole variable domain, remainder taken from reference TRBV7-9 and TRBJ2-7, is DTGVSQNPRHKITKRGQNVTFRCDPISEHNRLYWYRQTLGQGPEFLTYFQNEAQLEKSRLLSDRFSAERPKGSFSTLEIQRTEQGDSAMYLCASSQDLSGGYEQYFGPGTRLTVT.

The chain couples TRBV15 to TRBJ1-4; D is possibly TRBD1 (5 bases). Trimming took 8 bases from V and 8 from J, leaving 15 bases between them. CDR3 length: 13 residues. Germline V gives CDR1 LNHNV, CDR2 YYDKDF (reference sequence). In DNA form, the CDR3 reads TGTGCCACCGCCACCAGGGCCAAAGAAAAACTGTTTTTT. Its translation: CATATRAKEKLFF.

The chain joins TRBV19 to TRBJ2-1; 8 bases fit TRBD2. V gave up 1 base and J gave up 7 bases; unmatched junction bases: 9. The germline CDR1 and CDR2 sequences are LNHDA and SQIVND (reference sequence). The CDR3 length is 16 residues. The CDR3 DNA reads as TGTGCCAGTAGTATAGTTAGCGGGACGCCTCGTAATGAGCAGTTCTTC. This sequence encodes CASSIVSGTPRNEQFF.